The entry below describes one T cell receptor beta chain. The sample comes from a study of identical twins. TCRdb recomputed calls from the 5' RACE reads with MiXCR, one row per CDR3 protein. Of some 790,000 distinct CDR3 sequences in the sample, 15% to 20% were seen once. Germline V gene sequence: CDR1 SGHAT, CDR2 FQNNGV. The V segment lost 2 bases and the J segment 4 bases; nucleotides outside the gene matches: 14. CDR3 length equals 19 residues. These data were also filed under a second study, of T cells expressing NK-cell markers.

Sequenced material: PBMCs. The chain uses TRBV11-2 and TRBJ2-1; 10 bases line up with TRBD2. The sequence derives from a woman under 30 in good health. DNA for the CDR3: TGTGCCAGCAGCTTACTAAGAATAGCGGGGGGACCACCTTACAATGAGCAGTTCTTC. It encodes CASSLLRIAGGPPYNEQFF.